These 2 T cell receptor beta chains came from one sample sequenced in a study of vaccination and CD4 T cells after COVID-19. Their antigen targets remain unknown. This sample's treatment: roughly ten-day PBMC culture with coronavirus spike peptide pools or control peptides (ViraFEST assay). Scientists ran DNA taken from cultured CD4+ T cells through the Oncomine TCR Beta short-read assay for sequencing. TCRdb reprocessed the PCR reads with MiXCR, giving one entry per CDR3 protein. The table includes around 5,000 distinct CDR3 sequences, 48% detected once. Material: CD4+ T cells from blood, cultured in vitro. These receptors were obtained from a human donor who had recovered from COVID-19.

This rearrangement joins TRBV27 to TRBJ1-6; unclear D gene. The CDR3 contains 12 residues. CDR1 is MNHEY, CDR2 SMNVEV, per germline (reference sequence). V was trimmed by 3 bases and J by 8 bases, leaving 5 bases between them. CDR3 residues: CASSFRDSPLHF. The CDR3 region has the DNA TGTGCCAGCAGTTTTCGGGATTCACCCCTCCACTTT.

This clonotype has only a few counts. The chain links TRBV7-2 to TRBJ2-5, with TRBD2 identical over 10 bases. Germline V gene lookup returns CDR1 SGHTA and CDR2 FQGNSA. Trimming took 5 bases from V and 7 from J; bases not matched to a gene: 16. The CDR3 length is 17 residues. DNA for the CDR3: TGTGCCAGCAGCCCGTCTCGGGTAGCGGGGGGAGCAGGGACCCAGTACTTC. This encodes CASSPSRVAGGAGTQYF.